This T cell receptor (beta chain) is drawn from a study of cytomegalovirus exposure and HLA in healthy donors. The PCR made use of 60 Vbeta and 13 Jbeta primers. Clones were read by immunoSEQ multiplex PCR, and TCRdb kept only the in-frame ones, dropping some. The table has roughly 98,000 clones, around 75% seen once; the top ten hold approximately 9.9%. This CDR3 contains 16 residues. The germline gives CDR1 SGHRS, CDR2 YFSETQ. With 0 bases clipped from V and 0 bases from J, the junction kept 1 base outside the gene matches. This clonotype was obtained from a man between 18 and 29 years old in good health and CMV-seropositive. The chain recombines TRBV5-1 with TRBJ1-3; the match to TRBD1 covers 9 bases. The sample comprised PBMCs. CDR3 DNA: TGCGCCAGCAGCTTGGGGGACAGGGCCTCTGGAAACACCATATATTTT. This gives the protein CASSLGDRASGNTIYF.